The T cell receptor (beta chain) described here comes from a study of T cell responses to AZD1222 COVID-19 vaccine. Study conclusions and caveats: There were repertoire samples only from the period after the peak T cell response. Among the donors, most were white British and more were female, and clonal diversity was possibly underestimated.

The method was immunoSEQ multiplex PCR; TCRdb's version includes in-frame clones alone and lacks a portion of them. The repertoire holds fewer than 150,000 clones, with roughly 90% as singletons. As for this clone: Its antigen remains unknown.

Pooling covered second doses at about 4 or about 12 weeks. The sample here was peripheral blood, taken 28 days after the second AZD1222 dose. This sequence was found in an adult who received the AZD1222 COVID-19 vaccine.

The CDR3 coding sequence is TGTGCCAGTAGTATCGGCGGGTACTCTGGAAACACCATATATTTT. Amino acid sequence: CASSIGGYSGNTIYF. The V call is TRBV19, the J call TRBJ1-3; unclear D gene. The CDR3 has 15 amino acids. From germline, CDR1 is LNHDA and CDR2 SQIVND (reference sequence). V was cut by 3 bases and J by 0 bases, with 9 bases left in between.